This T cell receptor beta chain was captured by sequencing in a study of T cells in localized non-small cell lung cancer. The study, taken as a whole, reports: There was an association of higher blood T cell density with longer overall survival.

Clones were sequenced by immunoSEQ multiplex PCR, and TCRdb holds only the in-frame ones, with some missing. The data show fewer than 100,000 clones, more than 70% seen once. Between the trimmed V and J ends, which lost 2 bases and 5 bases, there was a span of 4 bases. Looked up from germline, CDR1 is MNHNS and CDR2 is SASEGT. This CDR3 is built from 13 residues. This clone was detected only a few times. What it binds is not known. The sequencing here drew on peripheral blood, taken before any cancer treatment. This TCR was recovered from a female donor over 55 with stage I lung adenocarcinoma. This chain uses TRBV6-1 with TRBJ1-6; D gene uncertain. This chain's CDR3 is CASSEKNNSPLHF. CDR3 coding DNA: TGTGCCAGCAGTGAAAAGAATAATTCACCCCTCCACTTT.